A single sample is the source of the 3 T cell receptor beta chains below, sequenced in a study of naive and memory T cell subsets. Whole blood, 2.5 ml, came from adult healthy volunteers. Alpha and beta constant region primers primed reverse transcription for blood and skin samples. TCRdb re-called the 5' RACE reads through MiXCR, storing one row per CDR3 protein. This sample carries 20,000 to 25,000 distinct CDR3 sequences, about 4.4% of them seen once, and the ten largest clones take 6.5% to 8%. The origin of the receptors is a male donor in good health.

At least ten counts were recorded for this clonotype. The CDR3 bases are TGTGCCAGCAGTTACTTGGTAGTTAATCAGCCCCAGCATTTT. Translation: CASSYLVVNQPQHF. This rearrangement joins TRBV6-2 or TRBV6-3 to TRBJ1-5, with D hard to call. The CDR3 covers 14 residues. Germline loops: CDR1 MNHEY, CDR2 SVGEGT. V dropped 1 base and J dropped 4 bases, with 8 bases sitting between them.

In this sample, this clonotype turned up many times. CDR3 DNA: TGTGCCAGCAGTTACGGACAGGATCGTAACACTGAAGCTTTCTTT. It specifies CASSYGQDRNTEAFF. The gene calls are TRBV12-3 or TRBV12-4 and TRBJ1-1, with 7 nucleotides matching TRBD1. The CDR3 extends over 15 amino acids. Germline trimming cut 4 bases from V and 2 bases from J; bases unmatched to any gene: 7.

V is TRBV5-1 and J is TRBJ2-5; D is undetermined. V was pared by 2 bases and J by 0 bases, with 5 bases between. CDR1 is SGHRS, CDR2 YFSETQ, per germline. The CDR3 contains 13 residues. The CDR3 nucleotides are TGCGCCAGCAGCTTCTCGGACCAAGAGACCCAGTACTTC. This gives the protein CASSFSDQETQYF.